This is a list of T cell receptor beta chains from one sample in a study of blood T cell repertoires in COVID-19. Sequencing was performed with immunoSEQ multiplex PCR; in TCRdb, only in-frame clones are kept and a portion is missing. The sample contains roughly 320,000 clones, approximately 90% of which appear only once. The sample consisted of peripheral blood. The receptors here all came from a woman aged 45-65 years with COVID-19, enrolled during active disease. Each CDR3 is given with its conserved first and last residue. D genes are given only for firm matches. Clone size, where shown, is once, few, many, or a class for clones that have expanded.

abundance,d_gene,v_gene,j_gene,CDR3nt,CDR3aa
.,.,TRBV7-6,TRBJ2-2,TGTGCCAGCAGCTTAGCCCTCCCGGCGGCCATGAACACCGGGGAGCTGTTTTTT,CASSLALPAAMNTGELFF
.,TRBD2,TRBV5-4,TRBJ2-1,TGTGCCAGCAGCCCCGCGGGGGGCAATGAGCAGTTCTTC,CASSPAGGNEQFF
.,.,TRBV23-1,TRBJ2-6,TGCGCCAGCAGTCAACCACAGGGAAGTGGGGCCAACGTCCTGACTTTC,CASSQPQGSGANVLTF
.,.,TRBV27,TRBJ1-2,TGTGCCAGCAGTTTAAGGGGCCTAGGGGCCGGTAGTAACTATGGCTACACCTTC,CASSLRGLGAGSNYGYTF
.,TRBD1,TRBV18,TRBJ2-3,TGTGCCAGCTCACTACAGGGGTCTAGCACAGATACGCAGTATTTT,CASSLQGSSTDTQYF
.,TRBD1,TRBV11-2,TRBJ2-3,TGTGCCAGCAGCCGTCAAGGGGGCCCTATGTCTTTT,CASSRQGGPMSF
once,TRBD1,TRBV11-2,TRBJ1-5,TGTGCCAGCAGCCTACAGACAGGGAGCAATCAGCCCCAGCATTTT,CASSLQTGSNQPQHF
.,.,TRBV11-3,TRBJ1-2,TGTGCCAGCAGCTCCACCACAGGGAGATACGGCTACACCTTC,CASSSTTGRYGYTF
.,TRBD2,TRBV13,TRBJ2-5,TGTGCCAGCAGCTATACGGTAGCGGGAGTGGGCGAGACCCAGTACTTC,CASSYTVAGVGETQYF
.,TRBD1,TRBV6-4,TRBJ1-6,TGTGCCAGCAGTGACACCTTCACAGGGGGTAATTCACCCCTCCACTTT,CASSDTFTGGNSPLHF
.,TRBD2,TRBV19,TRBJ2-3,TGTGCCAGTAGTATAGATCGGTTAGCGGGAGTTGATACGCAGTATTTT,CASSIDRLAGVDTQYF
.,.,TRBV2,TRBJ1-2,TGTGCCAGCAGGGGAGGACGGACGAATAACTATGGCTACACCTTC,CASRGGRTNNYGYTF
.,.,TRBV5-6,TRBJ2-6,TGTGCCAGCAGCTCAGGACAGCACTCTGGGGCCAACGTCCTGACTTTC,CASSSGQHSGANVLTF
.,.,TRBV30,TRBJ1-3,TGTGCCTGGAGTGAAGGGAGGGGAAACACCATATATTTT,CAWSEGRGNTIYF
.,.,TRBV2,TRBJ2-5,TGTGCCAGCAGTGGACCGATGAACGGGGAGACCCAGTACTTC,CASSGPMNGETQYF
.,TRBD1,TRBV30,TRBJ2-1,TGTGCCTGGGACAGGGAGTACAATGAGCAGTTCTTC,CAWDREYNEQFF
once,TRBD2,TRBV7-9,TRBJ2-7,TGTGCCAGCAGCTCCTTAGCGGGAGGCCTTTCCTACGAGCAGTACTTC,CASSSLAGGLSYEQYF
.,.,TRBV5-5,TRBJ2-7,TGTGCCAGCAGCGAAGACAGGAGAGACTACGAGCAGTACTTC,CASSEDRRDYEQYF
.,TRBD1,TRBV2,TRBJ2-1,TGTGCCAGCAGCCCGGGACAGGGAGCCTACAATGAGCAGTTCTTC,CASSPGQGAYNEQFF
once,.,TRBV21-1,TRBJ2-7,TGTGCCAGCAGCGACAGTACAGGGAGAAAAACCTACGAGCAGTACTTC,CASSDSTGRKTYEQYF
.,TRBD2,TRBV2,TRBJ2-5,TGTGCCAGCAGTGAGGCTAGCGGCCAAGAGACCCAGTACTTC,CASSEASGQETQYF
.,.,TRBV11-2,TRBJ2-5,TGTGCCAGCAGCTTAGATTTCGGGAATCGGGAGACCCAGTACTTC,CASSLDFGNRETQYF
.,TRBD1,TRBV7-3,TRBJ2-1,TGTGCCAGCAGCTTGAGGGGACAGGGGAATGAGCAGTTCTTC,CASSLRGQGNEQFF
.,.,TRBV7-9,TRBJ1-1,TGTGCCAGCAGCTCTACAGGGCGGCCTGAAGCTTTCTTT,CASSSTGRPEAFF
.,.,TRBV7-2,TRBJ1-1,TGTGCCAGCAGCTTAGAAACAGGGCGGGACACTGAAGCTTTCTTT,CASSLETGRDTEAFF
few,.,TRBV11-3,TRBJ2-3,TGTGCCAGCAGCTTCGGCGGAAGCACAGATACGCAGTATTTT,CASSFGGSTDTQYF
.,.,TRBV6-2/TRBV6-3,TRBJ2-5,TGTGCCAGCAGTTACCCATTCCAGAAACAAGAGACCCAGTACTTC,CASSYPFQKQETQYF
.,TRBD2,TRBV7-2,TRBJ2-7,TGTGCCAGCAGCTTAGGGGGGGGACCTAAATACGAGCAGTACTTC,CASSLGGGPKYEQYF
.,.,TRBV29-1,TRBJ1-1,TGCAGCGTTGAAGATGGAGGGAGAAGGACTGAAGCTTTCTTT,CSVEDGGRRTEAFF
.,TRBD1,TRBV19,TRBJ2-1,TGTGCCAGTAGTCCCGGACAGGGTGTCGGCAATGAGCAGTTCTTC,CASSPGQGVGNEQFF
.,TRBD1,TRBV5-1,TRBJ1-1,TGCGCCAGCCGACAGGGCGGGAACACTGAAGCTTTCTTT,CASRQGGNTEAFF
.,.,TRBV7-9,TRBJ2-3,TGTGCCAGCAGCTTAGCGCTATCGGGGGCAGATACGCAGTATTTT,CASSLALSGADTQYF
.,TRBD1,TRBV29-1,TRBJ2-1,TGCAGCGTAAACCCGGGGACAGGCTCCTACAATGAGCAGTTCTTC,CSVNPGTGSYNEQFF
.,.,TRBV5-1,TRBJ1-5,TGCGCCAGCAGCTACCACCGGGTCTCATACAATCAGCCCCAGCATTTT,CASSYHRVSYNQPQHF
.,.,TRBV12-3/TRBV12-4,TRBJ1-3,TGTGCCAGCACGGAGCTCTCTGGAAACACCATATATTTT,CASTELSGNTIYF
.,.,TRBV5-1,TRBJ2-5,TGCGCCAGCAGAGAGACACTGGAGACCCAGTACTTC,CASRETLETQYF
.,.,TRBV30,TRBJ1-5,TGTGCCTGGAGTGTAACATCGGGGGACTATCAGCCCCAGCATTTT,CAWSVTSGDYQPQHF
.,.,TRBV9,TRBJ2-6,TGTGCCAGCAGCGGACGGAGAGCAGGGGTCCTGACTTTC,CASSGRRAGVLTF
.,.,TRBV7-9,TRBJ1-2,TGTGCCAGCAGCTTAGCGCGGGGGCGCAACTATGGCTACACCTTC,CASSLARGRNYGYTF
.,TRBD1,TRBV7-3,TRBJ2-7,TGTGCCAGCAGATGGGACAGCAACTACGAGCAGTACTTC,CASRWDSNYEQYF
.,TRBD2,TRBV7-9,TRBJ2-1,TGTGCCAGCAGATCATCCCGGACTAGCGGGAGGAGCTCCTACAATGAGCAGTTCTTC,CASRSSRTSGRSSYNEQFF
.,.,TRBV18,TRBJ2-1,TGTGCCAGCTCACGTGCTATTGGGAGCGCGGATTACAATGAGCAGTTCTTC,CASSRAIGSADYNEQFF
.,.,TRBV2,TRBJ1-1,TGTGCCAGCAGTGATTGGGGGGGCGCGAACACTGAAGCTTTCTTT,CASSDWGGANTEAFF
.,.,TRBV15,TRBJ1-1,TGTGCCACCAGCAGAGACAACAGGAGGAACACTGAAGCTTTCTTT,CATSRDNRRNTEAFF
.,.,TRBV21-1,TRBJ1-6,TGTGCCAGCCTCCGGGACAGGGGTTCACCCCTCCACTTT,CASLRDRGSPLHF
.,.,TRBV2,TRBJ2-1,TGTGCCAGCAGGGAAGGACTGAGCAATGAGCAGTTCTTC,CASREGLSNEQFF
.,TRBD1,TRBV29-1,TRBJ1-1,TGCAGCGCATTGGGACAGCCCCCTAACACTGAAGCTTTCTTT,CSALGQPPNTEAFF
.,.,TRBV5-8,TRBJ1-1,TGTGCCAGCAGCTTGGGACTAACTGGGAGCACTGAAGCTTTCTTT,CASSLGLTGSTEAFF
.,TRBD2,TRBV7-9,TRBJ2-7,TGTGCCAGCAGCTTAGGGGTAGCGGGAGGGCCTCAGCGGCAGTACTTC,CASSLGVAGGPQRQYF